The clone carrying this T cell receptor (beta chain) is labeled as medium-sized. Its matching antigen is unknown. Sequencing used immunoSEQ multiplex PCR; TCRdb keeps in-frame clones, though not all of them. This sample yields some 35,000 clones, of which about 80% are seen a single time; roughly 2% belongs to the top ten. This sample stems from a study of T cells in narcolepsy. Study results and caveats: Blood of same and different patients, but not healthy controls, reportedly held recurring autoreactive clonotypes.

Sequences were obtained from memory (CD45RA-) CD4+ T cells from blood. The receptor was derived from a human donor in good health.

The CDR3 region is CASSWTDYEQYF. CDR3 sequence (DNA): TGTGCCAGCAGCTGGACAGACTACGAGCAGTACTTC. This chain uses TRBV5-5 with TRBJ2-7; tentative D call: TRBD1 (6 bases). CDR3 length: 12 residues. The V gene's germline CDR1 is SGHKS and CDR2 YYEKEE (reference sequence). The V end was cut by 3 bases, the J end by 3 bases, with 7 bases between.